A single sample gave rise to the 15 T cell receptor beta chains below, sequenced in a study of cytomegalovirus exposure and HLA in healthy donors. 13 Jbeta primers and 60 Vbeta primers were used for the PCR. Here immunoSEQ multiplex PCR was the method, and the copy in TCRdb shows in-frame clones only, minus some. The sample yields fewer than 120,000 clones, around 78% seen once. Sequenced input: PBMCs. The receptors originated from a woman aged 30 to 39 in good health and CMV-seronegative.

This clone was counted once. The V gene is TRBV6-6, the J gene TRBJ1-1; no clear D gene. Trimming cost V 5 bases and J 8 bases, with 18 bases left between them. CDR3 length: 14 amino acids. The germline V gene encodes CDR1 MNHNY and CDR2 SVGAGI (reference sequence). The CDR3 bases are TGTGCCAGCAGTAGAGCTTTTCAGGTGGCCGAAGCTTTCTTT. The encoded protein is CASSRAFQVAEAFF.

The gene calls are TRBV18 and TRBJ1-2, with D unclear. The CDR3 sequence is 13 residues long. CDR1 and CDR2 from the germline V gene are KGHSH and LQKENI. The ends were cut back, 6 bases at V and 4 bases at J, with 12 bases in the middle. The CDR3 loop is CASSLEISYGYTF. CDR3 nucleotide sequence: TGTGCCAGCTCGCTTGAGATATCCTATGGCTACACCTTC.

This clone has a single count. The chain employs TRBV7-2 and TRBJ1-1; possible D gene TRBD1, 6 bases. The CDR3 sequence is 14 residues long. The V end lost 5 bases, the J end lost 1 base, and 11 bases lay between the germline ends. Germline loops: CDR1 SGHTA, CDR2 FQGNSA. The CDR3 here is CASSRRQANTEAFF. CDR3 sequence (DNA): TGTGCCAGCAGCCGCAGACAGGCGAACACTGAAGCTTTCTTT.

This clone was found a few times. The rearrangement joins TRBV16 to TRBJ1-5, with a weak D call TRBD1 (6 bases). This CDR3 has 14 amino acids. Germline loops: CDR1 KGHSY, CDR2 FQNENV. V lost 1 base to trimming and J lost 5 bases, with 9 bases between them. CDR3 sequence reads: CASSQWAGDQPQHF. Here the CDR3 DNA reads TGTGCCAGCAGCCAATGGGCAGGGGATCAGCCCCAGCATTTT.

This clone was detected only once. V usage is TRBV7-9 and J usage is TRBJ1-4; D unresolved. V was pared by 0 bases and J by 7 bases, with 12 bases between. The CDR3 extends over 15 amino acids. CDR1 and CDR2 (germline): SEHNR, FQNEAQ (reference sequence). The CDR3 DNA reads as TGTGCCAGCAGCTTAGCTTCGCGAGTTGGTGAAAAACTGTTTTTT. This codes for CASSLASRVGEKLFF. The whole variable domain, remainder taken from reference TRBV7-9 and TRBJ1-4, is DTGVSQNPRHKITKRGQNVTFRCDPISEHNRLYWYRQTLGQGPEFLTYFQNEAQLEKSRLLSDRFSAERPKGSFSTLEIQRTEQGDSAMYLCASSLASRVGEKLFFGSGTQLSVL.

The chain combines TRBV9 with TRBJ2-7; D is perhaps TRBD1 (5 bases). V was clipped by 0 bases and J by 7 bases, with 17 bases between them. Germline CDR1 is SGDLS and CDR2 is YYNGEE. The CDR3 is 15 amino acids. CDR3 nucleotide sequence: TGTGCCAGCAGCGTAGAGGGGCAGGGCCCTAGAGAGCAGTACTTC. Protein product: CASSVEGQGPREQYF.

In DNA, the CDR3 is TGTGCCAGCCACAGGGGGACTAGCGGGAGGGGCAAAAACATTCAGTACTTC. As protein: CASHRGTSGRGKNIQYF. The chain uses TRBV2 and TRBJ2-4, with TRBD2 matching 16 bases. CDR3 length: 17 residues. After removal of 8 bases from V and 3 bases from J, the junction contained 7 bases not matched to a gene. Germline lookup yields CDR1 SNHLY and CDR2 FYNNEI. The entire variable domain, with the rest obtained from reference TRBV2 and TRBJ2-4, is as follows: EPEVTQTPSHQVTQMGQEVILRCVPISNHLYFYWYRQILGQKVEFLVSFYNNEISEKSEIFDDQFSVERPDGSNFTLKIRSTKLEDSAMYFCASHRGTSGRGKNIQYFGAGTRLSVL.

The genes are TRBV5-6 and TRBJ2-1; 11 bases match TRBD1. The CDR3 is 16 residues long. The junction had 7 bases not matched to a gene; V was cut back by 4 bases and J by 4 bases. The V gene's germline CDR1 is SGHDT and CDR2 YYEEEE. In DNA form, the CDR3 reads TGTGCCAGCAGCCCGCGGACAGGGGGCAGGTACAATGAGCAGTTCTTC. Its translation: CASSPRTGGRYNEQFF. The whole variable domain, filled in from reference TRBV5-6 and TRBJ2-1, reads DAGVTQSPTHLIKTRGQQVTLRCSPKSGHDTVSWYQQALGQGPQFIFQYYEEEERQRGNFPDRFSGHQFPNYSSELNVNALLLGDSALYLCASSPRTGGRYNEQFFGPGTRLTVL.

This clone was seen a handful of times. DNA for the CDR3: TGTGCCATCAGTACAGGGGACGGGGCCTACGAGCAGTACTTC. Its protein product is CAISTGDGAYEQYF. The V call is TRBV10-3, the J call TRBJ2-7, with 7 bases lining up with TRBD1. Germline CDR1 ENHRY, CDR2 SYGVKD. The CDR3 is 14 amino acids. V was clipped by 5 bases and J by 2 bases; unmatched bases: 6.

This rearrangement joins TRBV19 to TRBJ2-7, with D possibly being TRBD1 (5 bases). This CDR3 has 14 amino acids. CDR1 is LNHDA and CDR2 is SQIVND in the germline V gene (reference sequence). Trimming pared 1 base from V and 2 bases from J, leaving 9 bases between. CDR3 protein: CASSIGTGPYEQYF. In DNA, the CDR3 is TGTGCCAGTAGTATAGGAACAGGACCCTACGAGCAGTACTTC.

V usage is TRBV30 and J usage is TRBJ2-3; tentatively, D is TRBD2 (7 bases). Trimming took 0 bases from V and 4 from J, leaving 14 bases between them. CDR1 GTSNPN and CDR2 SVGIG come from the germline V gene (reference sequence). CDR3 length equals 15 residues. The CDR3 reads CAWSVGGGRADTQYF. DNA of the CDR3: TGTGCCTGGAGTGTAGGGGGGGGCCGCGCAGATACGCAGTATTTT.

The V call is TRBV28, the J call TRBJ1-5, with D possibly matching TRBD1 (5 bases). Per the germline V gene, CDR1 is MDHEN and CDR2 is SYDVKM. The CDR3 loop spans 15 amino acids. The V end lost 3 bases, the J end lost 3 bases, and 12 bases lay between the germline ends. CDR3 sequence reads: CASSFRQGLNQPQHF. The CDR3 nucleotides read TGTGCCAGCAGTTTCCGGCAGGGTCTCAATCAGCCCCAGCATTTT.

The rearrangement links TRBV15 to TRBJ2-7; D possibly corresponds to TRBD1 (5 bases). V was trimmed by 5 bases and J by 1 base, leaving 12 bases between them. The CDR3 contains 14 residues. Germline values: CDR1 LNHNV, CDR2 YYDKDF (reference sequence). CDR3 bases: TGTGCCACCAGCGTAGGGGTTAAATCCTACGAGCAGTACTTC. It yields the protein CATSVGVKSYEQYF.

J is TRBJ2-3 and V is TRBV2; TRBD2 agrees at 7 bases. Germline loops: CDR1 SNHLY, CDR2 FYNNEI. The CDR3 runs to 13 residues. The DNA of the CDR3 is TGTGGCCGGGAGGCAGGGCGGACAGATACGCAGTATTTT. Translated, it gives CGREAGRTDTQYF. The entire variable domain, with the rest obtained from reference TRBV2 and TRBJ2-3, is as follows: EPEVTQTPSHQVTQMGQEVILRCVPISNHLYFYWYRQILGQKVEFLVSFYNNEISEKSEIFDDQFSVERPDGSNFTLKIRSTKLEDSAMYFCGREAGRTDTQYFGPGTRLTVL.

The V and J genes are TRBV18 and TRBJ2-1, with a tentative D call TRBD2 (6 bases). Germline CDR1 KGHSH, CDR2 LQKENI. The CDR3 is 14 residues long. V was trimmed by 3 bases and J by 8 bases, leaving 14 bases between them. For the CDR3, the DNA is TGTGCCAGCTCACCTCAGGACTATTCACATGAGCAGTTCTTC. This codes for CASSPQDYSHEQFF. Variable domain in full (rest from reference TRBV18 and TRBJ2-1): NAGVMQNPRHLVRRRGQEARLRCSPMKGHSHVYWYRQLPEEGLKFMVYLQKENIIDESGMPKERFSAEFPKEGPSILRIQQVVRGDSAAYFCASSPQDYSHEQFFGPGTRLTVL.